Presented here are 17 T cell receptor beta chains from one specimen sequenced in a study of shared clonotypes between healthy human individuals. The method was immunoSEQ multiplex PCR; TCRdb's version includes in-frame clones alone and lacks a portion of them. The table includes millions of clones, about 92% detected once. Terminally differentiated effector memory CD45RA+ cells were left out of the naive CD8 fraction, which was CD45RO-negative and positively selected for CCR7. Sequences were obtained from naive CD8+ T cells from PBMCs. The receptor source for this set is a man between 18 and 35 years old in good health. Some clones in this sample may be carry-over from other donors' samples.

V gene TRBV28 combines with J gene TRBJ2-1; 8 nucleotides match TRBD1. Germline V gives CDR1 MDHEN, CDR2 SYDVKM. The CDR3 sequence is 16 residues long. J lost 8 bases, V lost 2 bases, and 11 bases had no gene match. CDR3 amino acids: CASSLPPRTGWHEQFF. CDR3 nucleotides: TGTGCCAGCAGTTTACCCCCTCGGACAGGGTGGCATGAGCAGTTCTTC. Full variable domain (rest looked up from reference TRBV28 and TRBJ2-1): DVKVTQSSRYLVKRTGEKVFLECVQDMDHENMFWYRQDPGLGLRLIYFSYDVKMKEKGDIPEGYSVSREKKERFSLILESASTNQTSMYLCASSLPPRTGWHEQFFGPGTRLTVL.

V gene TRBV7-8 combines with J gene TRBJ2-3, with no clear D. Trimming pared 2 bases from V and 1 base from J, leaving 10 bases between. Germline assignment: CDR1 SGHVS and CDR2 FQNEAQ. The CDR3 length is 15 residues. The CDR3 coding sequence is TGTGCCAGCAGCTTATCGAACAGCCGCACAGATACGCAGTATTTT. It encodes CASSLSNSRTDTQYF.

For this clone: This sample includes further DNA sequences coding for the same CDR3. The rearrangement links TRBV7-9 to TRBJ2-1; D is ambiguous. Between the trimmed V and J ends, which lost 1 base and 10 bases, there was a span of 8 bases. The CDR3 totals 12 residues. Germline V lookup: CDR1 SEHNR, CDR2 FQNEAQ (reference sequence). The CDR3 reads CASSLGLGEQFF. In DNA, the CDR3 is TGTGCCAGCAGCTTAGGGCTGGGCGAGCAGTTCTTC.

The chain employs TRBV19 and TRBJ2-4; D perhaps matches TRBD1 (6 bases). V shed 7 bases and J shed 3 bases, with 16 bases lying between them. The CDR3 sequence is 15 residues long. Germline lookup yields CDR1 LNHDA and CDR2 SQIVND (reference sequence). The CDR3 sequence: CASTPGAQVKNIQYF. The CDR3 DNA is TGTGCCAGTACCCCAGGGGCCCAAGTCAAAAACATTCAGTACTTC.

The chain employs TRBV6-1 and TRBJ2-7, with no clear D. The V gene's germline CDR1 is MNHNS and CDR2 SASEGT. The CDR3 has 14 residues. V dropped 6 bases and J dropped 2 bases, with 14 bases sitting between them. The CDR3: CASSEIDTTYEQYF. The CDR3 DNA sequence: TGTGCCAGCAGCGAGATAGACACAACCTACGAGCAGTACTTC.

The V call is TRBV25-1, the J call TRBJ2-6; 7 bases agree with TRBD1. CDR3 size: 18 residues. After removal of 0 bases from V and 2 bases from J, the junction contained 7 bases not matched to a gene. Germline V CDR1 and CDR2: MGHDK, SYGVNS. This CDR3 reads CASSEYYTGDAGANVLTF. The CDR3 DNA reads TGTGCCAGCAGTGAATATTACACAGGGGATGCTGGGGCCAACGTCCTGACTTTC.

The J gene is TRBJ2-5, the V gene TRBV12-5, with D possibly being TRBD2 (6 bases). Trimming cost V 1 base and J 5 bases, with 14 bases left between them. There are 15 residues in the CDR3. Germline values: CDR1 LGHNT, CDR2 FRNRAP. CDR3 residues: CASGLGLLEGETQYF. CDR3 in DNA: TGTGCTAGTGGTTTGGGTCTACTGGAGGGGGAGACCCAGTACTTC. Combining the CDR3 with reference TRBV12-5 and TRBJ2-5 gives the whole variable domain DARVTQTPRHKVTEMGQEVTMRCQPILGHNTVFWYRQTMMQGLELLAYFRNRAPLDDSGMPKDRFSAEMPDATLATLKIQPSEPRDSAVYFCASGLGLLEGETQYFGPGTRLLVL.

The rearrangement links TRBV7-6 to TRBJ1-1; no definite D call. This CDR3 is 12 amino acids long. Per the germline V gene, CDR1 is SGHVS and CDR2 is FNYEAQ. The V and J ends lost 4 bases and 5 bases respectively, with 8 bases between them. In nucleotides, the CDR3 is TGTGCCAGCAGCTCGGGGAAGACTGAAGCTTTCTTT. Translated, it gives CASSSGKTEAFF.

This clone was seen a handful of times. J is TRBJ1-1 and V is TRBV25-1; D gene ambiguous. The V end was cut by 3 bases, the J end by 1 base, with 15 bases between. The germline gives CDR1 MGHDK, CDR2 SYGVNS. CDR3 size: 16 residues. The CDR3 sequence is CASSDFFGQANTEAFF. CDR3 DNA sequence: TGTGCCAGCAGTGATTTTTTCGGTCAGGCGAACACTGAAGCTTTCTTT.

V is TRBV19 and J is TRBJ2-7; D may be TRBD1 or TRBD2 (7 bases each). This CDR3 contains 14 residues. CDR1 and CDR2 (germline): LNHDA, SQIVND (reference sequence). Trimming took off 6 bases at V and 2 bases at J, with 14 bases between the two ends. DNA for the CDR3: TGTGCCAGTAGCCCCGCAGGGGGGGCCTACGAGCAGTACTTC. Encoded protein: CASSPAGGAYEQYF.

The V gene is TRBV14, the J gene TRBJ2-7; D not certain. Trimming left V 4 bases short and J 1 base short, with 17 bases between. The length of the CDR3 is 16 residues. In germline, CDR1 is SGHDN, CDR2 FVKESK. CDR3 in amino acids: CASSPNPGRSSYEQYF. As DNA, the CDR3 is TGTGCCAGCAGCCCCAACCCCGGCAGGTCATCCTACGAGCAGTACTTC.

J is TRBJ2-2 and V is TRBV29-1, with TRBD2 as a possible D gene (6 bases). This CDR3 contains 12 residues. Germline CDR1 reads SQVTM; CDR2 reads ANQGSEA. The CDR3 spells CQAGPSTGELFF. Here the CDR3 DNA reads TGCCAAGCGGGTCCCTCTACCGGGGAGCTGTTTTTT.

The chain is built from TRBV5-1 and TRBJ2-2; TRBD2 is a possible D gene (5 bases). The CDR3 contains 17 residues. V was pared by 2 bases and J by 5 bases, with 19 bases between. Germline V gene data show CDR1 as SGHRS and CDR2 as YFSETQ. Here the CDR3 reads CASSFGVAGEVTGELFF. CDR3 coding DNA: TGCGCCAGCAGCTTCGGGGTGGCGGGTGAGGTGACCGGGGAGCTGTTTTTT.

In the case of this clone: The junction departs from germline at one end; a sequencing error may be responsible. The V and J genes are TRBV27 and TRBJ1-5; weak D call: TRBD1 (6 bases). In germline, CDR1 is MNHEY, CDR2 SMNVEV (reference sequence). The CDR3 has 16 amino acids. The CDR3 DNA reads TGTGCCAGCAGCCCCGATCCGGGGGCTAGCGATCAGCCCCAGCATTTT. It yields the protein CASSPDPGASDQPQHF.

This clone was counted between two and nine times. The CDR3 protein is CSVGQGAAFF. The DNA of the CDR3 is TGCAGCGTCGGACAGGGTGCAGCTTTCTTT. The chain has TRBV29-1 and TRBJ1-1, with 8 bases that match TRBD1. V lost 6 bases to trimming and J lost 10 bases; unmatched junction nucleotides: 4. The CDR3 totals 10 residues. CDR1 is SQVTM, CDR2 ANQGSEA, per germline.

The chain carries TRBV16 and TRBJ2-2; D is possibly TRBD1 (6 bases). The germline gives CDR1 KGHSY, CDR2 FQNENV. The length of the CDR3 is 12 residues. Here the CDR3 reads CAMGTPTGELFF. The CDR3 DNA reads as TGTGCGATGGGGACACCTACCGGGGAGCTGTTTTTT.

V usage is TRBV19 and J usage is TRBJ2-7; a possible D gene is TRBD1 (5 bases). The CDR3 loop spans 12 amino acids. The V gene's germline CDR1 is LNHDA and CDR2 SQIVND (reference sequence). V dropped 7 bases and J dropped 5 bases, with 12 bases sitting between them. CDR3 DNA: TGTGCCAGTAAGTCAGGGCTCCACGAGCAGTACTTC. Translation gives CASKSGLHEQYF.